Sequencing of this TCR beta chain was carried out in a study of cytomegalovirus exposure and HLA in healthy donors (dated by TCRdb to 2015 to 2018). About the investigation overall: According to a later analysis, the roughly 130 validation repertoires were produced on the same platform as the approximately 620 repertoires of the first cohort. A separate validation cohort of 100 to 150 different subjects was used in addition to the roughly 620-subject first cohort. High-throughput TCR immunosequencing, statistical association of individual TCRs with disease status, and machine learning were combined to predict cytomegalovirus infection status. The aim of the study was to test whether cataloging public T cell receptors could identify signatures of past pathogen exposure.

Trimming takes 4 bases from V and 2 bases from J, and the germline ends sit 6 bases apart. The CDR3 holds 13 amino acids from the cysteine to the phenylalanine. Solely the CDR3 DNA is kept, with 39 bases framed from the first base. The germline V gene specifies SGHTA as CDR1 and FQGNSA as CDR2. Broad study findings and their caveats: The validation cohort had no HLA typing available for a later analysis, so co-occurrence within that cohort was assessed over all 120 or so repertoires. Most TCR sequences were observed very rarely across donors, whereas some public TCRs were present in many individuals. The study gave a list of some 150 TCR beta chains associated with cytomegalovirus. Three of the identified cytomegalovirus-associated TCR beta chains were confirmed in vitro to be specific for cytomegalovirus antigens. A later analysis found that TCRs clustered in the first cohort also tended to co-occur in the roughly 110 validation repertoires, with approximately 95% of cluster scores above 0. Cytomegalovirus status was reported to be diagnosed by the classifier with high specificity and sensitivity in both the original and validation cohorts. It was suggested by the authors that the approach could potentially be generalized to other disease states and immunological phenotypes.

Libraries were built with the immunoSEQ multiplex PCR assay. As for the authors' bioinformatics: To diagnose cytomegalovirus status from the catalog of TCR beta chain sequences, a statistical classification framework was built. This immuneACCESS table, as held by TCRdb, lists in-frame sequences with V and J called but not all clones. Of the missing ones, under half trace to an unresolved V gene in checked studies; the others have no known cause. The V and J calls and clone size were taken over from that table, and D and trimming were inferred from the DNA. The sample table contains 80,000 to 100,000 clones; only one count was recorded for about 90% of them. Less than 7.5% of the sample is taken by the ten largest. A word on this clone: Its recognized antigen is unknown. No base-level quality is on record; no much larger clone is a single base apart. At the DNA level, this CDR3 is encoded by other sequences in the same sample as well.

Separate from the roughly 660-subject first cohort, the validation cohort of about 120 subjects was the group to which the donors belonged. The sequence came from a man aged 18-30 years in good health and CMV-seropositive. Sequenced: PBMCs. The V and J genes are TRBV7-2 and TRBJ1-5; the D gene is possibly TRBD1, with 6 bases matching. The DNA sequence follows: TGTGCCAGCAGCTACAGGGGCAATCAGCCCCAGCATTTT. It is translated as CASSYRGNQPQHF.